Described below is a single T cell receptor beta chain sequence and its context. Its antigen is not yet known. Within one base of it there is no much larger clone, and no base qualities were kept. Germline trimming: 5 bases from V, 6 bases from J; junction bases outside gene matches: 6. From the cysteine up to the valine, the CDR3 has a length of 13 residues. CDR3 DNA only is kept here, 39 bases in frame from base 1. The germline V gene gives CDR1 as SGHDT and CDR2 as YYEEEE. To estimate absolute template abundance from read counts, synthetic TCR analog templates were spiked into each PCR. The immunoSEQ assay was used to amplify TCRbeta CDR3 regions from genomic DNA with bias-controlled V and J gene primers. Sequencing of rearranged TCRbeta segments was performed at approximately 20X coverage. In the paper's pipeline: Sequencing errors were corrected by clustering, and CDR3s were annotated against IMGT so that V, D and J genes could be assigned. Downstream analyses used only productive TCRbeta rearrangements, leaving out any out-of-frame or stop-codon sequences. Clonality was computed as one minus Shannon entropy normalized by the log of the number of unique productive sequences. Clones differing between time points or between blood and tumor were identified using Fisher's exact test with Benjamini-Hochberg correction, with an adjusted p below 0.01 applied as the threshold. Here the immuneACCESS table is served through TCRdb, limited to in-frame sequences with V and J called. Missing clones are a known gap in these copies; in checked studies unresolved V genes cover under half, and the rest lacks a known reason. Clonal size and the V and J genes are those of that table, whereas D and trimming came from the DNA. This sample comprises 15,000 to 20,000 clones, around 83% of them detected only once. The top ten hold 1.5% to 2% of the sample.

The data derive from a study of PD-L1 blockade in urothelial cancer (dated by TCRdb to the late 2010s). Notes on the research overall: Therapy was started in the mid-2010s for all patients, and atezolizumab 1,200 mg was administered intravenously every 3 weeks. About nine tenths of the roughly 29 patients were males with bladder-origin urothelial cancer, and about 65% of the roughly 29 reported a prior smoking history. Patients had an ECOG performance status of 0 or 1 and had received between 0 and 3 prior chemotherapy regimens. Blood samples were analyzed 3 weeks after the start of treatment (second dose) and 6 weeks after the start of treatment. Blood samples gave a median of about 150,000 T cells and some 83,000 unique TCRs, with a median clonality of 0.080. Somatic, immune and clinical correlates of response to PD-L1 blockade with atezolizumab in urothelial cancer were the focus of an exploratory multi-omic analysis. Pretreatment tumor samples, along with matched peripheral blood serially collected before and after atezolizumab treatment, were subjected to TCR sequencing. Durable clinical benefit was defined as a progression-free survival longer than 6 months, and TCR features were additionally tested against progression-free survival and overall survival. In the same patients, pretreatment tumors underwent whole exome sequencing and RNA sequencing in addition to TCR sequencing. About 10 patients achieved durable clinical benefit and about 22 did not. Some 30 patients had pretreatment blood TCR-seq, about 25 had at least one posttreatment blood collection, and about 25 had tumor TCR-seq.

Broad study findings and their caveats: Among patients with durable benefit, tumor-associated TCR clones showed greater expansion in peripheral blood 3 weeks after treatment started (n ≈ 20, p = 0.022). A pretreatment peripheral blood TCR clonality below the median was linked to improved progression-free and overall survival. Small sample size (n ≈ 28) and many exploratory analyses mean the results are intended to be hypothesis-generating.

The label giving this sample's time point can be read as: peripheral blood 6 weeks after treatment start. The cohort included 25 to 30 patients with locally advanced or metastatic urothelial carcinoma who were treated at Memorial Sloan Kettering on a trial protocol. Peripheral blood mononuclear cells were collected pretreatment and during treatment, with between 1 and 8 total time points obtained per patient. The Qiagen DNeasy Blood extraction kit was used to purify genomic DNA from total PBMCs and tumor samples. PBMCs were collected pretreatment and during treatment and were isolated and stored as previously described.

The sample consisted of PBMCs, taken around atezolizumab (anti-PD-L1) treatment. The sequence joins TRBV5-6 to TRBJ2-7; the central 9 bases match TRBD1. The TCR comes from a man aged 45-65 years with urothelial cancer. The DNA sequence is TGTGCCAGCAGAGACGGGACAGGGCGCGAGCAGTACGTC. This is translated as CASRDGTGREQYV.